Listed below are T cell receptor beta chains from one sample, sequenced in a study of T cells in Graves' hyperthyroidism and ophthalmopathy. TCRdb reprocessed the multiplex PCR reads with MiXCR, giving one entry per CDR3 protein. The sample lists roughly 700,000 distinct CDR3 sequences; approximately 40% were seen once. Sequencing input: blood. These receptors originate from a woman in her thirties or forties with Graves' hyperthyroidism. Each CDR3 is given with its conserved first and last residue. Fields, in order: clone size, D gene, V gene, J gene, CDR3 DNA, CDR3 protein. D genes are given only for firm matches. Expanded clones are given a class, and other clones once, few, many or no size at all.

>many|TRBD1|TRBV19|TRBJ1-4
TGTGCCAGTAGTGTGCCAGGGGGCGTGAGTACTAATGAAAAACTGTTTTTT
CASSVPGGVSTNEKLFF
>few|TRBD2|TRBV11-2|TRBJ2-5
TGTGCCAGCAGTTGGCTAGCGGGAGATTACCAAGAGACCCAGTACTTC
CASSWLAGDYQETQYF
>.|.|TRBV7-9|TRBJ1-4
TGTGCCAGCAGGACGGACTCAAGTGGAGAAAAACTGTTTTTT
CASRTDSSGEKLFF
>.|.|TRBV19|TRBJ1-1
TGTGTCACAACCCTGTCCCTGAACACTGAAGCTTTCTTT
CVTTLSLNTEAFF
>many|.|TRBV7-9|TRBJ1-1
TGTGCCAGCAGTACCGGGACCCAGGCTCGCCGTTCTTTT
CASSTGTQARRSF
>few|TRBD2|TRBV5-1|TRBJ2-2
TGCGCCAGCAGCTCCCGACTAGCGGGGGGGCAAGGCGGGGAGCTGTTTTTT
CASSSRLAGGQGGELFF
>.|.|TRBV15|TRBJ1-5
TGTGCCACCAGCAGATCGTATCAGCCCCAGCATTTT
CATSRSYQPQHF
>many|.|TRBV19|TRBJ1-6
TGTGCCACCAAATCCTCCTATAATTCACCCCTCCACTTT
CATKSSYNSPLHF
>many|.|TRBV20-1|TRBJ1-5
TGCAGTGTTTCTGAGGAGCATCAGCCCCAGCATTTT
CSVSEEHQPQHF
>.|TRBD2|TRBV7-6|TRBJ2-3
TGTGCCAGCAGCCTAGTCAAGTCCCCAGCGGGAGGGTTAGATACGCAGTATTTT
CASSLVKSPAGGLDTQYF
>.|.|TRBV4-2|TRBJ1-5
TGTGCCAGCAGCCCGGGGACTGGGGGCATAGGGAATCAGCCCCAGCATTTT
CASSPGTGGIGNQPQHF
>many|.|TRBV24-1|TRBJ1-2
TGTGCCACCAGTGACGCCAGGGTAGGCTATGGCTACACCTTC
CATSDARVGYGYTF
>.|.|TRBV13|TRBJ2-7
TGTGCCAGCAGCTCCGGGGTCGCTGTGACGGAACAGTACTTC
CASSSGVAVTEQYF
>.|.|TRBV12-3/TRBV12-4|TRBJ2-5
TGTGCCAGCAGTCAAAACAGGGCTAAAGGGGAGACCCAGTACTTC
CASSQNRAKGETQYF
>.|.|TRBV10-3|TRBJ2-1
TGTGCCATCGGACAGGGAGGGAATGAGCAGTTCTTC
CAIGQGGNEQFF
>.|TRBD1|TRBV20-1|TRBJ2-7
TGCAGTGCGACCCCCGCCCGCGGACAGGGGGTTTTATACGAGCAGTACTTC
CSATPARGQGVLYEQYF
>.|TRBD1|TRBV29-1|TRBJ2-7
TGCAGCGCGACAGGGGCCGAGGAGCAGTACTTC
CSATGAEEQYF
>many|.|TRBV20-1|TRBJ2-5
TGCAGTGCTCACCTAGCAGTCACCCAAGAGACCCAGTACTTC
CSAHLAVTQETQYF
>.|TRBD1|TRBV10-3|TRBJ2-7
TGTGCCAGCGCCGGACAGGGGGCGGCCTACGAGCAGTACTTC
CASAGQGAAYEQYF
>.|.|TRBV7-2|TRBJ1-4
TGTGCCAGCGGCCCAGGTACGGGGCCCGAAAAACTGTTTTTT
CASGPGTGPEKLFF
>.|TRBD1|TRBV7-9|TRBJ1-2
TGTGCCAGCAGCTTGGGACAGCCCGACGGCTACACCTTC
CASSLGQPDGYTF
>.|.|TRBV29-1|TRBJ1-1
TGCAGCTCACCACCGAGGGCTGTGGGGACTGAAGCTTTCTTT
CSSPPRAVGTEAFF
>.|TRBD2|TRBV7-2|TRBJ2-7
TGTGCCAGCAGCTTAGCTAGCGGGGGAAAGCAGTACTTC
CASSLASGGKQYF
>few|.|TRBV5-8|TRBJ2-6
TGTGCCAGCAGCTTAGGAAGGGTGCGCGGGGCCAACGTCCTGACTTTC
CASSLGRVRGANVLTF
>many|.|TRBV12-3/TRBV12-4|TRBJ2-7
TGTGCCAGCAGTGAGACCAAGCCCTACGAGCAGTACTTC
CASSETKPYEQYF
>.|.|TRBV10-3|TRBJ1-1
TGTGCCATCAAGGATTTTAACACTGAAGCTTTCTTT
CAIKDFNTEAFF
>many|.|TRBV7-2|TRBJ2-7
TGTGCCAGCAGCTCGGGAGAGTCCTCCTACGAGCAGTACTTC
CASSSGESSYEQYF
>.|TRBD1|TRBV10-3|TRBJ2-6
TGTGCCAGCAGCTTGATGGGGACAGGCCGCTCTGGGGCCAACGTCCTGACTTTC
CASSLMGTGRSGANVLTF
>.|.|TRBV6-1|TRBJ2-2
TGTGCCAGCTCACCACCTGTGGGGGCCGAGGAGCTGTTTTTT
CASSPPVGAEELFF
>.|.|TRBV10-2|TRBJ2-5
TGCGCCAGCAGAGACTACTTCCAGTACTTC
CASRDYFQYF
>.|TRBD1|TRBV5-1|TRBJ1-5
TGCGCCAGCAGCTTGTCCCCAGGGGGAGATCAGCCCCAGCATTTT
CASSLSPGGDQPQHF
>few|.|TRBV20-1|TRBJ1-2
TGCAGTGCTTTACCTCAGGCAGGGCTTGGCTATGGCTACACCTTC
CSALPQAGLGYGYTF
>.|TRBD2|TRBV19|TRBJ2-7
TGTGCCAGTAGTATTAAAGCGGGGGGCTACGAGCAGTACTTC
CASSIKAGGYEQYF
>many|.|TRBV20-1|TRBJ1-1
TGCAGTGCTTTGATCACGAACACTGAAGCTTTCTTT
CSALITNTEAFF
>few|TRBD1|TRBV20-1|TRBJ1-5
TGCAGTGCGAACCGACAGGGAAATAGCAATCAGCCCCAGCATTTT
CSANRQGNSNQPQHF
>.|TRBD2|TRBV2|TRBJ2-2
TGTGCCAGCACCAGACTAGCGGGGGGGAACACCGGGGAGCTGTTTTTT
CASTRLAGGNTGELFF
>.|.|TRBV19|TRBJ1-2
TGTGCCAGTAGTATGGGCCATACGCCGGGTGGCTACACCTTC
CASSMGHTPGGYTF
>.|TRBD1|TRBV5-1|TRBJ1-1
TGCGCCAGCAGCTTGTCTAGGGACAGGGTGAACACTGAAGCTTTCTTT
CASSLSRDRVNTEAFF
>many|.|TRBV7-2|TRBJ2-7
TGTGCCAGCAGTCCCACCGGGACATCCTACGAGCAGTACTTC
CASSPTGTSYEQYF
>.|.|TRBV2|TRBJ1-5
TGTGCCAGCAGCCAGGAAGGGGAGCAGCCCCAGCATTTT
CASSQEGEQPQHF
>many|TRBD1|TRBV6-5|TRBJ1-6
TGTGCCAGCAGTTACACAACAGGGGACAATTCACCCCTCCACTTT
CASSYTTGDNSPLHF
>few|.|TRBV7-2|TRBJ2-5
TGTGCCAGCAGCCGAGGTCGGGGGAACGGGGTTCAAGAGACCCAGTACTTC
CASSRGRGNGVQETQYF
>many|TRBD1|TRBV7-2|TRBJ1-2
TGTGCCAGCAGCCCACAGGGGAGTGGGTATGGCTACACCTTC
CASSPQGSGYGYTF
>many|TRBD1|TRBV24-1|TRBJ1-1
TGTGCCACCAGGAGGGACAGGAACACTGAAGCTTTCTTT
CATRRDRNTEAFF
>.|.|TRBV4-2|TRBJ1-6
TGTGCCAGCAGCCGCGAGGAGTCTTCACCCCTCCACTTT
CASSREESSPLHF
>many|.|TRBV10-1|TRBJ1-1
TGCGCCAGCAGTGACGCGGCCGAGGGGACTGAAGCTTTCTTT
CASSDAAEGTEAFF
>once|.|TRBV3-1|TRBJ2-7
TGTGCCAGCAGCCAAGGTCACTCTGGGTTCTACGAGCAGTACTTC
CASSQGHSGFYEQYF
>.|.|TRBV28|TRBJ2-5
TGTGCCAGCAGTTGGGGACGAAAAGAGACCCAGTACTTC
CASSWGRKETQYF
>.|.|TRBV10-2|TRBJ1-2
TGCGCCAGCAGTGAAGTAGGGTTTGGGAACGGCTACACCTTC
CASSEVGFGNGYTF
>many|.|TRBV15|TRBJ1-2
TGTGCCACCAGCAGAGATCGGGGGGGCTCTGAAGGCTACACCTTC
CATSRDRGGSEGYTF
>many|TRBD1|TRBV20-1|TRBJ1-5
TGCAGTGCTAGAACCGGGACAGGGTTT
CSARTGTGF
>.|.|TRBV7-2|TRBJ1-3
TGTGCCAGCAACCGGGACGGAGGAGACACCATATATTTT
CASNRDGGDTIYF
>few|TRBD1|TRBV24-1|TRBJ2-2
TGTGCCACCAGCGGGACAGGGTTCGGGGAGCTGTTTTTT
CATSGTGFGELFF
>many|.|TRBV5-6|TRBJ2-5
TGTGCCAGCAGCCAGGGACCGACAGGAGGAACGTACTTC
CASSQGPTGGTYF
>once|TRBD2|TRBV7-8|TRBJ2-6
TGTGCCAGCAGCTCCCGGGGTAGCGGGGCCCCTCTGGGTAGGGCCAACGTCCCGACTTTC
CASSSRGSGAPLGRANVPTF
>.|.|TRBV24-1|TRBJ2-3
TGTGCCACCAGTGAGACCCGCACAGATACGCAGTATTTT
CATSETRTDTQYF
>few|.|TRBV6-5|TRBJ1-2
TGTGCCAGCAGTGTACAGGGAGGGTTGTATGGCTACACCTTC
CASSVQGGLYGYTF
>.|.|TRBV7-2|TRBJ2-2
TGTGCCAGCAGCCATTCAATTCCCAGTGGGGAGCTGTTTTTT
CASSHSIPSGELFF
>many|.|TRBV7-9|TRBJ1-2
TGTGCCAGCAGCTTAGATACGGCAGGGTCGGGCTACACCTTC
CASSLDTAGSGYTF